This T cell receptor (beta chain) was profiled in a study of blood T cells in healthy people across ages. CDR3 length: 13 residues. The V gene lost 6 bases and the J gene lost 6 bases, with 13 bases spanning the gap. Through a sample-barcoded 5' primer and a J-beta primer mix, a second PCR was run for roughly 6 to 11 cycles. MiXCR, run by TCRdb on the 5' RACE reads, gives a single entry per CDR3 protein. The sample contains around 1,900,000 distinct CDR3 sequences, about two fifths of which appear only once. Study-level results: Strongly correlated with naive T cell percentage was TCR beta diversity.

Of note for this clonotype: Its antigen is unknown.

The sequenced sample was blood. The chain combines TRBV12-3 or TRBV12-4 with TRBJ2-3; the D is unclear. This sequence was found in a human donor in good health. For the CDR3, the DNA is TGTGCCAGCAGCCCCACGTTATTGGATACGCAGTATTTT. Translating gives CASSPTLLDTQYF.